Listed below are T cell receptor beta chains from one sample, sequenced in a study of blood T cell repertoires in COVID-19. TCRdb's table, derived via immunoSEQ multiplex PCR, lists solely in-frame clones and lacks some. The repertoire has under 200,000 clones, about four fifths of them found once; the top ten carry less than 20%. Sequences were obtained from peripheral blood. These receptors were collected from a woman in her seventies who had recovered from COVID-19. The CDR3 runs from the conserved cysteine through the conserved F or W. D genes are given only for firm matches. Clone size is shown for a subset of rows, as once, few, many or a class of expanded clone.

abundance: few
j_gene: TRBJ2-1
d_gene: .
len: 16
v_gene: TRBV5-6
CDR3aa: CASSPYGLAEGDEQFF
CDR3nt: TGTGCCAGCAGCCCTTACGGGCTAGCGGAGGGGGATGAGCAGTTCTTC

abundance: once
j_gene: TRBJ1-1
d_gene: TRBD1
len: 15
v_gene: TRBV18
CDR3aa: CASSPGQGGYTEAFF
CDR3nt: TGTGCCAGCTCACCGGGACAGGGGGGGTACACTGAAGCTTTCTTT

abundance: .
j_gene: TRBJ1-2
d_gene: .
len: 13
v_gene: TRBV30
CDR3aa: CAWSTPGYYGYTF
CDR3nt: TGTGCCTGGAGTACCCCGGGGTACTATGGCTACACCTTC

abundance: once
j_gene: TRBJ2-3
d_gene: TRBD2
len: 19
v_gene: TRBV4-2
CDR3aa: CASSQRWTSGSFSTDTQYF
CDR3nt: TGTGCCAGCAGCCAAAGGTGGACTAGCGGGAGTTTTAGCACAGATACGCAGTATTTT

abundance: .
j_gene: TRBJ1-1
d_gene: TRBD1
len: 14
v_gene: TRBV27
CDR3aa: CASSSGQVNTEAFF
CDR3nt: TGTGCCAGCAGCTCGGGACAGGTGAACACTGAAGCTTTCTTT

abundance: .
j_gene: TRBJ1-6
d_gene: .
len: 19
v_gene: TRBV21-1
CDR3aa: CASSKHGQRKLSYNSPLHF
CDR3nt: TGTGCCAGCAGCAAACACGGACAGAGGAAATTGTCCTATAATTCACCCCTCCACTTT

abundance: few
j_gene: TRBJ2-1
d_gene: .
len: 14
v_gene: TRBV18
CDR3aa: CASSPLTGDHEQFF
CDR3nt: TGTGCCAGCTCGCCCTTGACGGGGGATCATGAGCAGTTCTTC

abundance: .
j_gene: TRBJ2-5
d_gene: TRBD2
len: 14
v_gene: TRBV6-5
CDR3aa: CASSRDYRQETQYF
CDR3nt: TGTGCCAGCAGCCGGGACTACCGCCAAGAGACCCAGTACTTC

abundance: .
j_gene: TRBJ2-7
d_gene: TRBD1
len: 15
v_gene: TRBV18
CDR3aa: CASSREGTGVGEQYF
CDR3nt: TGTGCCAGCTCCCGGGAGGGGACAGGGGTCGGCGAGCAGTACTTC

abundance: .
j_gene: TRBJ1-4
d_gene: TRBD1
len: 15
v_gene: TRBV5-6
CDR3aa: CASSSTGGVWEKLFF
CDR3nt: TGTGCCAGCAGCTCGACAGGGGGAGTTTGGGAAAAACTGTTTTTT

abundance: .
j_gene: TRBJ1-2
d_gene: TRBD1
len: 15
v_gene: TRBV4-2
CDR3aa: CASSPPGQGDYGYTF
CDR3nt: TGTGCCAGCAGCCCCCCGGGACAGGGGGACTATGGCTACACCTTC

abundance: .
j_gene: TRBJ1-5
d_gene: TRBD1
len: 15
v_gene: TRBV6-5
CDR3aa: CASSSVTGGRQPQHF
CDR3nt: TGTGCCAGCAGTTCCGTGACAGGGGGACGTCAGCCCCAGCATTTT

abundance: few
j_gene: TRBJ1-1
d_gene: .
len: 13
v_gene: TRBV7-9
CDR3aa: CASSLLGNTEAFF
CDR3nt: TGTGCCAGCAGCTTACTAGGAAACACTGAAGCTTTCTTT

abundance: .
j_gene: TRBJ1-5
d_gene: .
len: 13
v_gene: TRBV27
CDR3aa: CASSKQGFQPQHF
CDR3nt: TGTGCCAGCAGTAAACAGGGTTTTCAGCCCCAGCATTTT

abundance: once
j_gene: TRBJ2-7
d_gene: .
len: 15
v_gene: TRBV4-3
CDR3aa: CASSQEWPGSYEQYF
CDR3nt: TGCGCCAGCAGCCAAGAGTGGCCCGGGTCCTACGAGCAGTACTTC

abundance: .
j_gene: TRBJ2-1
d_gene: TRBD1
len: 15
v_gene: TRBV18
CDR3aa: CASSQTGVVGNEQFF
CDR3nt: TGTGCCAGCTCACAGACAGGGGTCGTGGGGAATGAGCAGTTCTTC

abundance: .
j_gene: TRBJ2-5
d_gene: TRBD2
len: 15
v_gene: TRBV19
CDR3aa: CASSIDREGGETQYF
CDR3nt: TGTGCCAGTAGTATAGATCGGGAGGGGGGGGAGACCCAGTACTTC

abundance: .
j_gene: TRBJ1-3
d_gene: TRBD1
len: 15
v_gene: TRBV5-1
CDR3aa: CASRPGQGAGNTIYF
CDR3nt: TGCGCCAGCAGGCCGGGACAGGGGGCTGGAAACACCATATATTTT

abundance: .
j_gene: TRBJ2-7
d_gene: TRBD1
len: 11
v_gene: TRBV20-1
CDR3aa: CTGQGQDEQYF
CDR3nt: TGCACCGGGCAGGGACAGGACGAGCAGTACTTC

abundance: .
j_gene: TRBJ2-1
d_gene: .
len: 14
v_gene: TRBV18
CDR3aa: CASSPGPEGNEQFF
CDR3nt: TGTGCCAGCTCACCGGGACCGGAGGGCAATGAGCAGTTCTTC

abundance: few
j_gene: TRBJ2-1
d_gene: .
len: 16
v_gene: TRBV4-3
CDR3aa: CASSQVARTANNEQFF
CDR3nt: TGCGCCAGCAGCCAAGTAGCGAGGACGGCAAACAATGAGCAGTTCTTC

abundance: many
j_gene: TRBJ1-2
d_gene: TRBD1
len: 14
v_gene: TRBV15
CDR3aa: CATSGTGSNYGYTF
CDR3nt: TGTGCCACCAGCGGGACAGGTTCTAACTATGGCTACACCTTC

abundance: .
j_gene: TRBJ2-2
d_gene: .
len: 15
v_gene: TRBV6-5
CDR3aa: CASSPRGSGSGELFF
CDR3nt: TGTGCCAGCAGCCCCAGGGGTAGCGGGTCCGGGGAGCTGTTTTTT

abundance: .
j_gene: TRBJ2-7
d_gene: .
len: 13
v_gene: TRBV11-1
CDR3aa: CASSLATGYEQYF
CDR3nt: TGTGCCAGCAGCTTAGCCACAGGCTACGAGCAGTACTTC

abundance: once
j_gene: TRBJ2-1
d_gene: .
len: 13
v_gene: TRBV5-4
CDR3aa: CASSSPPYNEQFF
CDR3nt: TGTGCCAGCAGCTCCCCTCCCTACAATGAGCAGTTCTTC

abundance: .
j_gene: TRBJ2-1
d_gene: .
len: 13
v_gene: TRBV27
CDR3aa: CASSPRAADEQFF
CDR3nt: TGTGCCAGCAGCCCGCGGGCGGCCGATGAGCAGTTCTTC

abundance: .
j_gene: TRBJ1-1
d_gene: .
len: 17
v_gene: TRBV2
CDR3aa: CASSRGGLLLRNTEAFF
CDR3nt: TGTGCCAGCAGTAGAGGGGGTTTGTTGTTGAGGAACACTGAAGCTTTCTTT

abundance: .
j_gene: TRBJ2-3
d_gene: .
len: 13
v_gene: TRBV6-5
CDR3aa: CASCRTSTDTQYF
CDR3nt: TGTGCCAGCTGCCGGACTAGCACAGATACGCAGTATTTT

abundance: .
j_gene: TRBJ2-1
d_gene: .
len: 12
v_gene: TRBV9
CDR3aa: CASSATYNEQFF
CDR3nt: TGTGCCAGCAGCGCCACCTACAATGAGCAGTTCTTC

abundance: once
j_gene: TRBJ1-6
d_gene: TRBD1
len: 14
v_gene: TRBV2
CDR3aa: CASSPDRGDSPLHF
CDR3nt: TGTGCCAGCAGTCCAGACAGGGGGGATTCACCCCTCCACTTT

abundance: .
j_gene: TRBJ2-7
d_gene: .
len: 14
v_gene: TRBV6-6
CDR3aa: CASSYRQASYEQYF
CDR3nt: TGTGCCAGCAGTTACAGACAGGCCTCCTACGAGCAGTACTTC

abundance: .
j_gene: TRBJ2-7
d_gene: TRBD1
len: 13
v_gene: TRBV27
CDR3aa: CASSLGQGSSQYF
CDR3nt: TGTGCCAGCAGTTTAGGACAGGGGTCTTCTCAGTACTTC

abundance: .
j_gene: TRBJ2-2
d_gene: .
len: 16
v_gene: TRBV5-1
CDR3aa: CASSLRMSAETGELFF
CDR3nt: TGCGCCAGCAGCTTGCGTATGTCGGCGGAGACCGGGGAGCTGTTTTTT

abundance: once
j_gene: TRBJ1-2
d_gene: TRBD1
len: 13
v_gene: TRBV15
CDR3aa: CATRGQGNYGYTF
CDR3nt: TGTGCCACCAGGGGACAGGGGAACTATGGCTACACCTTC

abundance: few
j_gene: TRBJ1-5
d_gene: .
len: 13
v_gene: TRBV2
CDR3aa: CASRQDSNQPQHF
CDR3nt: TGTGCCAGCAGACAAGATAGCAATCAGCCCCAGCATTTT

abundance: .
j_gene: TRBJ1-2
d_gene: .
len: 14
v_gene: TRBV18
CDR3aa: CASSPDTRNYGYTF
CDR3nt: TGTGCCAGCTCACCCGACACTCGGAACTATGGCTACACCTTC